This T cell receptor beta chain was captured in a study of T cell repertoires in cytomegalovirus infection. Looking at the study overall: Indications came from public TCR beta signatures; they pointed to CMV infection and to a matching HLA type.

CDR3 length: 15 residues. The ends were cut back, 2 bases at V and 0 bases at J, with 11 bases in the middle. Germline CDR1 is MGHRA and CDR2 is YSYEKL. This clonotype is judged medium-sized. The antigen remains unidentified. TCRdb independently ran MiXCR on the reads; one entry per CDR3 protein. The repertoire has 160,000 or so distinct CDR3 sequences, 23% of them found once; the top ten carry 11%. Findings of the study overall: Clonotypes of TCR beta that were HLA-C-restricted and CMV-specific dominated the ex vivo response. Based on cumulative public TCR beta family frequency, carriers of CMV plus the relevant HLA were identified.

The sequencing input was PBMCs. The chain combines TRBV4-1 with TRBJ2-7, with a tentative D call TRBD2 (6 bases). The receptor was derived from a human donor in good health (CMV status not recorded). Some clones in this sample may be carry-over from other donors' samples. CDR3 sequence reads: CASSQLAQNSYEQYF. The CDR3 DNA reads as TGCGCCAGCAGCCAACTAGCGCAAAACTCCTACGAGCAGTACTTC.